The 27 T cell receptor beta chains given below trace back to one sample, sequenced in a study of tumor-infiltrating lymphocytes in primary liver carcinoma. TCR beta cDNA was prepared out of approximately 500 ng total RNA by means of a constant-region primer. The TCR beta library was amplified through three nested multiplex PCR rounds in a modified ARM-PCR procedure. A C-beta reverse primer and TRBV1-TRBV30 forward primers served in each of the first two PCR rounds, at ten to eleven cycles apiece. TCRdb used MiXCR to reprocess the multiplex PCR reads, holding one entry per CDR3 protein. The sample holds nearly 50,000 distinct CDR3 sequences; over 65% are singletons and the top ten take around 30%. From approximately 20-30 mg of unsorted bulk tissue, DNA and RNA were co-extracted together. Sequences were obtained from liver tumor tissue from sampling region 3. Subset given: tumor region T3, left-lateral pole. Receptors originate from a man aged 40-49 years with primary liver carcinoma and hepatitis B virus infection.

With respect to this clonotype: One end of the junction does not line up with germline, which may come from a read error. The rearrangement links TRBV29-1 to TRBJ1-1; a weak D match, TRBD1 (5 bases). In germline, CDR1 is SQVTM, CDR2 ANQGSEA. The CDR3 spans 14 residues. CDR3 in amino acids: CSGSRGIKGSEAFF. The CDR3 DNA reads TGTAGCGGTTCACGCGGGATCAAGGGGTCTGAAGCTTTCTTT.

A remark on this clonotype: The junction differs from germline at one of its ends, possibly a read error. This chain links TRBV11-2 with TRBJ2-7; D call uncertain. The CDR3 is 14 residues long. Per the germline V gene, CDR1 is SGHAT and CDR2 is FQNNGV. This CDR3 is CVSSLSDTAYEQYF. The DNA for the CDR3 is TGTGTCAGCAGCTTAAGTGACACAGCCTACGAGCAGTACTTC.

The chain has TRBV6-5 and TRBJ2-1, with a weak D call TRBD2 (5 bases). With 6 bases removed from V and 2 bases from J, the gap between germline ends came to 11 bases. CDR1 is MNHEY, CDR2 SVGAGI, per germline. This CDR3 is 14 amino acids long. This CDR3 reads CASSSGEPYNEQFF. As DNA, the CDR3 is TGTGCCAGCAGCTCCGGGGAGCCCTACAATGAGCAGTTCTTC.

Regarding this clonotype: Compared with germline, one end of the junction differs, possibly owing to a read error. This chain joins TRBV7-3 and TRBJ2-1; 9 bases match TRBD2. The length of the CDR3 is 15 residues. Germline V CDR1 and CDR2: SGHTA, FQGTGA. CDR3 loop: CASCLLAGSYNEQFF. CDR3 DNA: TGTGCCAGCTGCTTACTAGCGGGCTCCTACAATGAGCAGTTCTTC.

Regarding this clonotype: A much larger clone is a single base away; this may be a read error. The V call is TRBV28, the J call TRBJ2-7; the match to TRBD2 covers 8 bases. Germline V gene lookup returns CDR1 MDHEN and CDR2 SYDVKM. The CDR3 runs 14 residues. The CDR3: CASSLSGGAYGQYF. The CDR3 DNA is TGTGCCAGCAGTTTATCGGGAGGGGCCTACGGGCAGTACTTC.

To note about this clonotype: A much larger clonotype is one base distant, so this may be a read error. This rearrangement joins TRBV30 to TRBJ2-5, with D unclear. CDR1 is GTSNPN and CDR2 is SVGIG in the germline V gene (reference sequence). V shed 2 bases and J shed 1 base, with 14 bases lying between them. This CDR3 spans 15 amino acids. In DNA, the CDR3 is TGTGCCTGGAGTATACATTGGCAGGTCCAAGAGACCCAGTACTTC. This translates into CAWSIHWQVQETQYF.

With regard to this clonotype: The junction does not match germline at one end; this may be a read error. The gene calls are TRBV6-1 and TRBJ2-1; 15 nucleotides line up with TRBD2. This CDR3 comprises 18 residues. The germline V gene has CDR1 MNHNS and CDR2 SASEGT. CDR3 region: CASSEDYRGLAGGNGQFF. CDR3 nucleotides: TGTGCCAGCAGTGAAGATTATAGGGGACTAGCGGGAGGCAATGGGCAGTTCTTC.

This clonotype showed up many times. The chain recombines TRBV7-8 with TRBJ2-5, with D possibly TRBD1 on 7 matching bases. Germline CDR1 reads SGHVS; CDR2 reads FQNEAQ. The V gene lost 5 bases and the J gene lost 4 bases, with 14 bases spanning the gap. The length of the CDR3 is 14 residues. CDR3 bases: TGTGCCAGCAGCCCCCGGAGGGGGCGAGAGACCCAGTACTTC. Translating gives CASSPRRGRETQYF.

The sample holds one count of this clonotype. At one end the junction does not follow the germline gene, possibly because of a read error. The chain carries TRBV6-1 and TRBJ1-2; 7 bases map to TRBD1. CDR1 is MNHNS and CDR2 is SASEGT in the germline V gene. The CDR3 extends over 13 amino acids. The CDR3: CASSRQGDYDYTF. The CDR3 region has the DNA TGTGCCAGCAGCCGACAGGGAGACTATGACTACACTTTC.

This clonotype was recorded at least ten times. This sequence joins TRBV10-3 and TRBJ2-1; weak D call: TRBD2 (5 bases). Germline-derived CDR1 and CDR2 are ENHRY and SYGVKD. The CDR3 length is 14 residues. V lost 7 bases and J 0 bases, leaving 10 bases between the germline ends. In DNA form, the CDR3 reads TGTGCCATCAAAAGCGGTAACTCCTACAATGAGCAGTTCTTC. Translating gives CAIKSGNSYNEQFF.

This clonotype was detected only a few times. This clone may be a read error of a much larger clone one base away. The rearrangement uses TRBV10-3 and TRBJ1-3; D may be TRBD1 (5 bases). Germline values: CDR1 ENHRY, CDR2 SYGVKD. This CDR3 comprises 15 residues. Here the CDR3 reads CAIRPRQSSGNTTYF. CDR3 sequence (DNA): TGTGCCATCAGGCCCAGACAGTCCTCTGGAAACACCACATATTTT.

Notes on this clonotype: The junction and the germline gene differ at one end; a read error may be behind it. This chain links TRBV11-2 with TRBJ2-3; a weak D match, TRBD2 (5 bases). CDR3 length: 15 residues. Germline CDR1 SGHAT, CDR2 FQNNGV. CDR3 protein: CASSFQASSTDMQFF. The CDR3 nucleotides are TGTGCCAGCAGCTTTCAGGCTTCTAGCACCGATATGCAGTTTTTT.

For this clonotype: A read error may produce the germline difference seen at one junction end. The chain joins TRBV7-9 to TRBJ1-2; tentatively, D is TRBD1 (6 bases). From germline, CDR1 is SEHNR and CDR2 FQNEAQ (reference sequence). The CDR3 spans 16 residues. CDR3 sequence (DNA): TGTGCCAGCAGCTTAGCCCCTACAGGGCAGGAGGATGGCTACACTTTC. This sequence encodes CASSLAPTGQEDGYTF.

Comments on this clonotype: One end of the junction does not line up with germline, which may come from a read error. This chain connects TRBV4-2 to TRBJ2-5; D is possibly TRBD2 (8 bases). There are 17 residues in the CDR3. CDR1 is LGHNA, CDR2 YNFKEQ, per germline. Written as DNA, the CDR3 is TGTGCCAGCAGCTCAGGGGGGCTAGCGGGCCTCCAAGAGACCCAGCACTTT. Its protein is CASSSGGLAGLQETQHF.

The rearrangement joins TRBV29-1 to TRBJ1-1, with D unclear. CDR3 length: 13 amino acids. Between the trimmed V and J ends, which lost 3 bases and 3 bases, there was a span of 11 bases. CDR1 and CDR2 (germline): SQVTM, ANQGSEA. The CDR3 nucleotides are TGCAGCGTTGATGTAGCCACGGACACTGAAGCTTTCTTT. Translated: CSVDVATDTEAFF.

The chain is built from TRBV29-1 and TRBJ2-1; the match to TRBD1 covers 11 bases. The CDR3 loop spans 14 amino acids. Germline CDR1 and CDR2: SQVTM and ANQGSEA. V dropped 7 bases and J dropped 14; count of bases not matched to a gene: 16. As DNA, the CDR3 is TGCAGCGGATCGCCGGGACAGGGGGTCGATGAAGAGTTCTTC. Translated, it gives CSGSPGQGVDEEFF.

Worth noting for this clonotype: One end of the junction does not line up with germline, which may come from a read error. V gene TRBV10-3 combines with J gene TRBJ1-4; 7 positions agree with TRBD1. The CDR3 runs 16 residues. CDR1 and CDR2 from the germline V gene are ENHRY and SYGVKD. The CDR3 DNA follows: TGTGCCATCAGTGGCTCACTGGGACAGAGTAATGAGAAACTGTTTTTT. It yields the protein CAISGSLGQSNEKLFF.

Note on this clonotype: Its ends do not fully match the called genes, so a read error is possible. The chain links TRBV24-1 to TRBJ2-1; 8 bases map to TRBD2. This CDR3 is built from 14 residues. Germline V gene data show CDR1 as KGHDR and CDR2 as SFDVKD. The CDR3 DNA follows: TGTGTCACCAGTGCCGTCGGACTAGCAGGTGAGCAGTTCTTC. Encoded protein: CVTSAVGLAGEQFF.

The chain recombines TRBV6-5 with TRBJ2-1; TRBD2 agrees at 7 bases. Germline lookup yields CDR1 MNHEY and CDR2 SVGAGI. V lost 0 bases to trimming and J lost 13 bases; unmatched junction nucleotides: 15. The length of the CDR3 is 16 residues. The CDR3 DNA sequence: TGTGCCAGCAGTTACTCGGGCGGGAGAATCTACAATGGACAGTTCTTC. It encodes CASSYSGGRIYNGQFF.

For this clonotype: The junction departs from germline at one end; a sequencing error may be responsible. The chain recombines TRBV12-3 or TRBV12-4 with TRBJ2-1; D possibly corresponds to TRBD2 (7 bases). CDR3 length: 16 residues. The CDR3 sequence is CASSVFGGGSYSEQFF. CDR3 coding DNA: TGTGCCAGCAGTGTCTTCGGGGGCGGGAGTTACAGTGAGCAGTTCTTC.

This clonotype has a count of ten or more. This chain connects TRBV13 to TRBJ2-1; D ambiguous. The CDR3 loop spans 16 amino acids. V was trimmed by 5 bases and J by 1 base, leaving 15 bases between them. The germline gives CDR1 PRHDT, CDR2 FYEKMQ (reference sequence). The CDR3, as DNA: TGTGCCAGCAGCCCTCTCTTCAGTACTTCCTACAATGAGCAGTTCTTC. It codes for CASSPLFSTSYNEQFF.

Worth noting for this clonotype: At one boundary the junction diverges from the germline segment, which might be a read error. The rearrangement uses TRBV29-1 and TRBJ2-3; 10 nucleotides line up with TRBD2. The CDR3 covers 17 residues. CDR1 and CDR2 from the germline V gene are SQVTM and ANQGSEA. CDR3 coding DNA: TGCACCGTTTTCGGACTAGCGGACAGATTTAGCACAGATACGCAGTATTTT. Its protein is CTVFGLADRFSTDTQYF.

Details on this clonotype: A read error may account for a junction end that differs from germline. V usage is TRBV11-2 and J usage is TRBJ2-4, with a possible D match to TRBD2 (6 bases). The CDR3 has 16 residues. Per germline, CDR1 SGHAT and CDR2 FQNNGV. The CDR3 coding sequence is TGCGCTAGCAGTCAGAATGTAAGGGGCGCGGGAAACACTCAGTACTTC. This encodes CASSQNVRGAGNTQYF.

Worth noting for this clonotype: A much larger clone differs from this one at a single base, so this may be a read error. Lacking the conserved final phenylalanine or tryptophan, this CDR3 likely reflects a read error. The chain has TRBV28 and TRBJ1-1, with D uncertain. V was trimmed by 5 bases and J by 9 bases, leaving 19 bases between them. Germline-derived CDR1 and CDR2 are MDHEN and SYDVKM. The CDR3 length is 14 residues. The CDR3 region is CASSLPEWATKAFI. The DNA for the CDR3 is TGTGCCAGCAGTCTCCCGGAATGGGCTACTAAAGCTTTCATT.

On this clonotype: The junction and the germline gene differ at one end; a read error may be behind it. The genes are TRBV7-8 and TRBJ2-1, with 7 positions matching TRBD1. Germline V gene lookup returns CDR1 SGHVS and CDR2 FQNEAQ. The CDR3 is made up of 15 amino acids. CDR3 loop: CASRPTGRGYNDQFF. CDR3 sequence (DNA): TGTGCCAGCAGACCGACCGGCAGGGGGTACAATGATCAGTTCTTC.

This clonotype was counted at least ten times. The genes are TRBV6-5 and TRBJ2-2; 15 bases are shared with TRBD2. Germline loops: CDR1 MNHEY, CDR2 SVGAGI. The CDR3 length is 18 residues. V lost 5 bases to trimming and J lost 7 bases; unmatched junction nucleotides: 11. The CDR3 sequence: CASSLLGLAGGPIGELFF. CDR3 in DNA: TGTGCCAGCAGTCTTCTCGGACTAGCGGGAGGGCCGATCGGGGAGCTGTTTTTT.

This clonotype was seen a single time. This chain links TRBV6-1 with TRBJ1-3, with no clear D. The length of the CDR3 is 13 residues. Germline CDR1 and CDR2: MNHNS and SASEGT. The V end was cut by 1 base, the J end by 9 bases, with 10 bases between. The CDR3 region has the DNA TGTGCCAGCAGTGAAGACCCTGGAGCCACCATATATTTT. Translated, it gives CASSEDPGATIYF.